The clone carrying this T cell receptor (beta chain) came up once. Its antigen is undetermined. This entry belongs to a study of tumor-infiltrating lymphocytes in localized non-small cell lung cancer. Looking at the study overall: From each patient, both tumor and uninvolved lung, non-adjacent to tumor, were sampled.

Study-level findings and limits: Recurrence-free survival showed no association with tumor T-cell fraction. Immunotypes IM1 and IM2 had similar TCR-derived T-cell fractions. Only some patients had TCR sequencing, depending on available tissue.

Clones were sequenced by immunoSEQ multiplex PCR, and TCRdb holds only the in-frame ones, with some missing. Among about 10,000 clones, 70% to 75% were seen once, and the ten largest hold less than 25%. The CDR3 extends over 16 amino acids. Per germline, CDR1 MGHRA and CDR2 YSYEKL. Sample: lung tumor tissue. This chain uses TRBV4-1 with TRBJ2-5; 10 nucleotides match TRBD2. The J call could be wrong; TRBJ2-7 is a better fit for the DNA end. The receptor was derived from a human donor with non-small cell lung cancer. As DNA, the CDR3 is TGCGCCAGCAGCCAAGAGGGGCTAGCGGGGGACTACGAGCAGTACTTC. The encoded protein is CASSQEGLAGDYEQYF.